This T cell receptor beta chain was sequenced for a study of shared clonotypes between healthy human individuals (dated by TCRdb to about 2020). At the level of the whole study: The cohort included three men and two women between 18 and 49 years of age. Per donor, three plates each were used for CD4 naive and CD4 memory, two for CD8 naive, and one for CD8 memory. The study deeply sequenced blood TCR repertoires of several healthy adults to estimate repertoire size and the extent of clonotype sharing between individuals. To increase sequencing depth and limit assay-specific biases, TCR repertoire library preparation and sequencing were carried out by different laboratories using diverse techniques. Leukapheresis yielded between about 0.94 and 9 billion PBMCs per donor. Results and caveats for the whole study, not just this receptor: Around 5.4% of naive CD4, 3.5% of naive CD8, about 2.1% of memory CD4, and 0.35% to 0.4% of memory CD8 clonotypes were shared across a handful of donors. Estimated clonotype richness was generally larger for naive than for memory subsets. Even with the large sequencing depth, rarefaction of the sorted-subset datasets indicated that sequencing was incomplete. Compared with non-shared clonotypes, clonotypes shared by all four sorted-subset donors had higher generation probabilities. Pairwise subsampling indicated that sequencing depth was expected to affect the degree of clonotype sharing among donors. The small number of donors limited the genetic and exposure-history diversity represented. Sampling was restricted to blood, and TCR repertoires in tissue are likely to differ from TCR repertoires in blood.

Healthy HIV-negative adults with no recently reported acute infections or vaccinations were included as donors. All donors were Caucasian adults living in Nashville, Tennessee, USA. CD4+ T cells were enriched by magnetic negative selection, after which naive cells were positively selected on CD45RA and the negative fraction was taken as the memory subset. After blood collection by leukapheresis, PBMCs were isolated using Ficoll-Histopaque density gradient centrifugation and then cryopreserved in the vapor phase of liquid nitrogen. Purity and quantity of every magnetically sorted T cell population were checked by analytical flow cytometry. Genomic DNA was isolated from every sorted fraction and measured by UV absorbance on a Nanodrop 2000c. Using the deep immunoSEQ assay, TCR CDR3 regions were amplified from genomic DNA by multiplex PCR. Extracted genomic DNA from each cell subset was spread evenly across all wells of several immunoSEQ 96-well plates, with each plate serving as a replicate. For sorted subsets, approximately 200 ng of genomic DNA, equivalent to 25,000 to 35,000 T cell genomes, went into each replicate PCR. The purified libraries were quantified using a Qubit 3.0 fluorometer, sized with a Bioanalyzer 2100, and then quantified again using the KAPA Library Quantification kit. Every immunoSEQ 96-well plate was sequenced on a separate single-read 150-cycle Illumina NextSeq 550 flow cell. The authors processed their data as follows. The immunoSEQ output contained only junctional sequences without quality scores, so filtering could not match that applied to full-length reads. To assign V/J genes and CDR3, sequences were annotated against IMGT germline references using PyIR, a Python wrapper for IgBLAST v1.9. Reads were removed for weak V/J assignments (E-value above 1e-6), missing CDR3, stop codons, out-of-frame junctions, or ambiguous translated residues. A V3J clonotype was defined by an identical inferred V gene, J gene, and CDR3 amino acid sequence. The percentage overlap between two repertoires was calculated by dividing the number of shared unique clonotypes by the size of the smaller repertoire. RTK rarefaction, the Chao1 estimator, and Recon v2.1 estimates of unobserved clonotypes were used to assess repertoire richness. Generation probabilities were computed with OLGA for all TCRbeta clonotypes obtained by the gDNA method from four donors. What TCRdb holds here is the immuneACCESS table cut down to in-frame rearrangements. Part of the clones is not present; checked against another copy, under half of the missing clones reflect an unresolved V gene, and the others are unexplained. D and trimming come from the DNA, and the V and J calls and clone size come from that table. The sample table contains millions of clones; only one count was recorded for 90% to 95% of them. The biggest ten clones account for 0.1% to 0.15% of the sample.

As for this clone: Its antigen specificity is not known. Qualities for individual bases were not recorded, and no much larger clone is one base off.

The source material was naive CD4+ T cells sorted from blood. The cell subset or site label for this specimen denotes: CD45RA+ positively selected. The sequence was collected from a man aged 18 to 35 in good health.

The CDR3 region has the sequence CASSVGDDPYEQYF. Here is the DNA: TGCGCCAGCAGTGTGGGAGACGACCCCTACGAGCAGTACTTC. The sequence is built from TRBV10-1 and TRBJ2-7; perhaps TRBD2 is the D gene, with 5 bases matching. V is clipped by 4 bases and J by 2 bases, and the sequence between their germline boundaries is 12 bases long. Sequences WNHNN (CDR1) and SYGVQD (CDR2) are obtained from the germline V gene (reference sequence). Reading from cysteine to phenylalanine, the CDR3 counts 14 amino acids. The only DNA kept is the CDR3, 42 bases in frame from the first base.